This T cell receptor beta chain was observed in a study of T cell responses to AZD1222 COVID-19 vaccine. Using immunoSEQ multiplex PCR, the repertoire was profiled, and TCRdb retains in-frame clones only, with some absent. Of approximately 100,000 clones listed, just under 90% are singletons. V dropped 4 bases and J dropped 6; count of bases not matched to a gene: 8. Germline V CDR1 and CDR2: SGHDN, FVKESK. The CDR3 is made up of 15 amino acids. This material consisted of peripheral blood, taken on day 0 of AZD1222 vaccination. This clonotype originated in an adult in good health. The chain recombines TRBV14 with TRBJ2-7, with 11 bases lining up with TRBD1. DNA of the CDR3: TGTGCCAGCAGCCGCAGCACCGGGACAGGGGGCGAGCAGTACTTC. The encoded protein is CASSRSTGTGGEQYF.